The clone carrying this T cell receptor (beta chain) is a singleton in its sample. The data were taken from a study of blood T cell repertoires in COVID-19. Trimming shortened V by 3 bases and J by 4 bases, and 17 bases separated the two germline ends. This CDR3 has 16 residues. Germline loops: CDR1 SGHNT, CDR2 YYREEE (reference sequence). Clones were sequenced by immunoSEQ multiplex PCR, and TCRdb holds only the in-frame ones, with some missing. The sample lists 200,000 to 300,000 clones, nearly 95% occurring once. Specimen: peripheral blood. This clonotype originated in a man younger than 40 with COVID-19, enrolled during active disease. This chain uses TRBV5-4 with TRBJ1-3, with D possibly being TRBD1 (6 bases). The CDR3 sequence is CASSSMTRGSGNTIYF. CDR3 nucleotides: TGTGCCAGCAGCTCAATGACCAGGGGTTCCGGAAACACCATATATTTT.